A single sample is the source of the 30 T cell receptor beta chains below, sequenced in a study of T cells in Graves' hyperthyroidism and ophthalmopathy. The CDR3 regions of TCR beta were amplified from RNA transcripts. First-round RT-PCR with HTBI primers amplified the TCR CDR3 region. TCRdb used MiXCR to reprocess the multiplex PCR reads, holding one entry per CDR3 protein. The table has about 640,000 distinct CDR3 sequences, around 15% seen once. Sequences were obtained from blood. The receptors were gathered from a woman aged 45 to 65 with Graves' ophthalmopathy.

This clonotype was detected many times. The junction and the germline gene differ at one end; a read error may be behind it. The gene calls are TRBV20-1 and TRBJ2-1; 10 nucleotides line up with TRBD2. CDR1 and CDR2 from the germline V gene are DFQATT and SNEGSKA (reference sequence). This CDR3 is 18 amino acids long. Here the CDR3 reads CNARDNSRGTSVHNEQFF. Here the CDR3 DNA reads TGCAATGCTAGAGATAACAGTCGGGGGACTAGCGTGCACAATGAGCAGTTCTTC.

Concerning this clonotype itself: Given a much more abundant clone one base away, this may be a read error. The CDR3 does not end in the conserved phenylalanine or tryptophan, so this is likely a read error. The rearrangement links TRBV7-9 to TRBJ2-5; possibly TRBD1 for D (5 bases). Trimming shortened V by 5 bases and J by 4 bases, and 20 bases separated the two germline ends. Germline CDR1 and CDR2: SEHNR and FQNEAQ (reference sequence). There are 16 residues in the CDR3. The CDR3 region is CASSPTSSGRRETQYL. DNA of the CDR3: TGTGCCAGCAGCCCCACTTCGTCAGGGCGGAGAGAGACCCAGTACCTC.

Written as DNA, the CDR3 is TGCGCCAGCAGCCGGGACATCTCTGGAAACACCATATATTTT. The encoded protein is CASSRDISGNTIYF. The chain links TRBV5-1 to TRBJ1-3, with D perhaps TRBD1 (6 bases). Germline CDR1 SGHRS, CDR2 YFSETQ. The ends were cut back, 4 bases at V and 0 bases at J, with 8 bases in the middle. CDR3 length: 14 amino acids.

In its sample, this clonotype was seen many times. This chain joins TRBV7-9 and TRBJ2-2; TRBD2 matches at 11 bases. V lost 5 bases and J lost 3; bases outside the gene matches: 2. The germline CDR1 and CDR2 sequences are SEHNR and FQNEAQ (reference sequence). The CDR3 runs to 15 residues. The CDR3 protein is CASSKLAGDTGELFF. The CDR3 DNA is TGTGCCAGCAGCAAACTAGCGGGAGACACCGGGGAGCTGTTTTTT.

In this sample, this clonotype turned up many times. V usage is TRBV7-9 and J usage is TRBJ2-3; 10 nucleotides align to TRBD2. The length of the CDR3 is 17 residues. The germline V gene encodes CDR1 SEHNR and CDR2 FQNEAQ (reference sequence). The junction had 10 bases not matched to a gene; V was cut back by 1 base and J by 6 bases. CDR3 in DNA: TGTGCCAGCAGCTTAGGATCTAGCGGGAGCTTGAGGGATACGCAGTATTTT. Translated: CASSLGSSGSLRDTQYF.

This clonotype was observed many times. The genes are TRBV7-3 and TRBJ2-1; the D is unclear. Germline V gene sequence: CDR1 SGHTA, CDR2 FQGTGA. The CDR3 is 13 amino acids. The ends were cut back, 5 bases at V and 10 bases at J, with 15 bases in the middle. The CDR3 DNA follows: TGTGCCAGCAGCCCAAGTCCGGATGGGGAGCAGTTCTTC. Translation: CASSPSPDGEQFF.

This clonotype was detected ten times or more. This chain connects TRBV6-4 to TRBJ2-3; the D gene is possibly TRBD1 (6 bases). Germline CDR1 and CDR2: MRHNA and SNTAGT. This CDR3 is built from 18 residues. V lost 5 bases, J lost 3 bases, and 24 bases lay in between. CDR3 nucleotide sequence: TGTGCCAGCAGTTTTTCCCGTCGCAGGGGAAGGCTAACAGATACGCAGTATTTT. This sequence encodes CASSFSRRRGRLTDTQYF.

In its sample, this clonotype was seen many times. The J gene is TRBJ2-1, the V gene TRBV27; D is tentatively TRBD1 or TRBD2 (6 bases each). Looked up from germline, CDR1 is MNHEY and CDR2 is SMNVEV (reference sequence). The CDR3 loop spans 14 amino acids. V was shortened by 0 bases and J by 6 bases, with 9 bases between the two germline ends. CDR3 region: CASSLSGGFNEQFF. The CDR3 DNA is TGTGCCAGCAGTTTATCGGGGGGCTTCAATGAGCAGTTCTTC.

The table lists this clonotype with many counts. At one end, the junction sequence differs from germline, possibly due to a read error. The chain combines TRBV12-3 or TRBV12-4 with TRBJ2-3; a possible D gene is TRBD1 (5 bases). This CDR3 comprises 18 residues. CDR3 in DNA: TGTGCCAGCAGCTTAGGTAGTTGGGGCAGAAGAAGCACAGATACGCAGTATTTT. Its protein is CASSLGSWGRRSTDTQYF.

This clonotype was found many times. This CDR3 reads CASSLAGVDNQPQHF. The CDR3 DNA sequence: TGTGCCAGCAGTTTGGCAGGGGTGGACAATCAGCCCCAGCATTTT. The chain recombines TRBV12-3 or TRBV12-4 with TRBJ1-5; maybe TRBD1 (6 bases). The V gene lost 3 bases and the J gene lost 3 bases, with 12 bases spanning the gap. The CDR3 runs 15 residues.

The chain employs TRBV19 and TRBJ2-1; 9 nucleotides line up with TRBD2. This CDR3 contains 18 residues. Trimming removed 1 base from V and 1 base from J; junction bases left unmatched: 8. Germline lookup yields CDR1 LNHDA and CDR2 SQIVND (reference sequence). CDR3 bases: TGTGCCAGTAGTATAGTTAGGGCTAGCGGGGCTTCCTACAATGAGCAGTTCTTC. Its protein is CASSIVRASGASYNEQFF.

This clonotype was counted between two and nine times. This chain links TRBV6-1 with TRBJ1-1; unclear D gene. Per the germline V gene, CDR1 is MNHNS and CDR2 is SASEGT. This CDR3 has 14 residues. V was pared by 7 bases and J by 2 bases, with 14 bases between. CDR3 sequence: CASTRTADNTEAFF. The CDR3 bases are TGTGCCAGCACCCGGACGGCAGACAACACTGAAGCTTTCTTT.

The rearrangement links TRBV20-1 to TRBJ2-3, with D perhaps matching TRBD1 or TRBD2 (5 bases each). The CDR3 totals 14 residues. Germline V gene lookup returns CDR1 DFQATT and CDR2 SNEGSKA (reference sequence). V was trimmed by 6 bases and J by 5 bases, leaving 18 bases between them. The CDR3 region has the DNA TGCAGTGCGATCGGGGCAGCCGCGGGAGATACGCAGTATTTT. Translation: CSAIGAAAGDTQYF.

The V call is TRBV12-3 or TRBV12-4, the J call TRBJ1-1, with TRBD1 identical over 12 bases. CDR3 size: 18 residues. V dropped 3 bases and J dropped 1; count of bases not matched to a gene: 9. The CDR3 loop reads CASSFFGPGQGANTEAFF. CDR3 nucleotide sequence: TGTGCCAGCAGTTTTTTTGGCCCGGGACAGGGGGCGAACACTGAAGCTTTCTTT.

The sample holds a few counts of this clonotype. The J gene is TRBJ2-1, the V gene TRBV28; 11 positions agree with TRBD2. Unmatched junction bases numbered 13, after V lost 1 base and J lost 2 bases. This CDR3 has 20 residues. Germline assignment: CDR1 MDHEN and CDR2 SYDVKM. This CDR3 is CASSLLARSSGRSTYNEQFF. The CDR3, as DNA: TGTGCCAGCAGTTTATTGGCTCGGTCTAGCGGGAGGAGTACCTACAATGAGCAGTTCTTC. Looking up the rest from reference TRBV28 and TRBJ2-1 gives the full variable domain: DVKVTQSSRYLVKRTGEKVFLECVQDMDHENMFWYRQDPGLGLRLIYFSYDVKMKEKGDIPEGYSVSREKKERFSLILESASTNQTSMYLCASSLLARSSGRSTYNEQFFGPGTRLTVL.

This clonotype was counted at least ten times. In DNA form, the CDR3 reads TGTGCCAGCAGCCGGGCGGGAGGTTACAATGAGCAGTTCTTC. This gives the protein CASSRAGGYNEQFF. This chain connects TRBV7-8 to TRBJ2-1; TRBD2 agrees at 8 bases. There are 14 residues in the CDR3. Trimming took 5 bases from V and 4 from J; bases not matched to a gene: 4. CDR1 SGHVS and CDR2 FQNEAQ come from the germline V gene.

This clonotype was seen a few times. Possible read error: a much larger clone is one base away. As DNA, the CDR3 is TGTGCCAGCAGTGAAGCTGGCGGGAGGCACAATGAGCAGTTCTTC. Translated, it gives CASSEAGGRHNEQFF. The rearrangement joins TRBV2 to TRBJ2-1; TRBD2 aligns across 8 bases. After removal of 0 bases from V and 5 bases from J, the junction contained 3 bases not matched to a gene. Germline V CDR1 and CDR2: SNHLY, FYNNEI. This CDR3 is built from 15 residues.

The chain recombines TRBV5-6 with TRBJ2-1; D remains ambiguous. The CDR3 runs 13 residues. CDR1 SGHDT and CDR2 YYEEEE come from the germline V gene. V was trimmed by 1 base and J by 11 bases, leaving 13 bases between them. The DNA of the CDR3 is TGTGCCAGCAGCTTGATCGATTTAGGACAGCAGTTCTTC. This sequence encodes CASSLIDLGQQFF.

This chain links TRBV18 with TRBJ1-1; D possibly corresponds to TRBD1 (6 bases). The germline V gene encodes CDR1 KGHSH and CDR2 LQKENI. CDR3 length equals 14 residues. V lost 0 bases and J lost 3, with 8 bases in between. In DNA form, the CDR3 reads TGTGCCAGCTCACCACCCTACAGGGACACTGAAGCTTTCTTT. It yields the protein CASSPPYRDTEAFF. The full variable domain, with the rest looked up from reference TRBV18 and TRBJ1-1, is NAGVMQNPRHLVRRRGQEARLRCSPMKGHSHVYWYRQLPEEGLKFMVYLQKENIIDESGMPKERFSAEFPKEGPSILRIQQVVRGDSAAYFCASSPPYRDTEAFFGQGTRLTVV.

This clonotype was counted at least ten times. V and J are TRBV28 and TRBJ1-4; no firm D call. The CDR3 has 17 residues. V was trimmed by 5 bases and J by 0 bases, leaving 16 bases between them. In germline, CDR1 is MDHEN, CDR2 SYDVKM. CDR3 protein: CASSDPSNRATNEKLFF. In nucleotides, the CDR3 is TGTGCCAGCAGTGATCCGTCCAACAGAGCAACTAATGAAAAACTGTTTTTT.

The chain combines TRBV20-1 with TRBJ2-5, with D uncertain. Germline V gives CDR1 DFQATT, CDR2 SNEGSKA (reference sequence). The V and J ends lost 6 bases and 6 bases respectively, with 20 bases between them. The CDR3 is 14 residues long. As DNA, the CDR3 is TGCAGTGCCGATGATAGTCGGTTTTTGAAGACCCAGTACTTC. It translates to CSADDSRFLKTQYF.

This clonotype was seen ten or more times. This rearrangement joins TRBV27 to TRBJ2-3; a weak D match, TRBD2 (6 bases). The germline V and J ends were trimmed by 3 bases and 2 bases, with 21 bases remaining between them. In germline, CDR1 is MNHEY, CDR2 SMNVEV (reference sequence). This CDR3 is built from 18 residues. The CDR3 DNA reads as TGTGCCAGCAGTTTGCTTTGGCGGGACGGTATAAACACAGATACGCAGTATTTT. Translating gives CASSLLWRDGINTDTQYF.

Worth noting for this clonotype: Compared with germline, one end of the junction differs, possibly owing to a read error. The V and J genes are TRBV5-1 and TRBJ2-7, with D maybe TRBD1 (6 bases). The CDR3 has 14 amino acids. Germline CDR1 is SGHRS and CDR2 is YFSETQ. The CDR3 DNA follows: TGCGCCAGCAGCTTGCGGCAGGGGTCCTACGAGCAGCACTTC. This encodes CASSLRQGSYEQHF.

There are many counts of this clonotype. The chain links TRBV7-2 to TRBJ1-3; D remains ambiguous. Trimming removed 2 bases from V and 4 bases from J, with 12 bases in between. The CDR3 has 15 amino acids. CDR1 is SGHTA, CDR2 FQGNSA, per germline. CDR3 loop: CASSLSTGLGNTIYF. The DNA for the CDR3 is TGTGCCAGCAGCTTATCAACTGGGCTCGGAAACACCATATATTTT.

This clonotype was recorded many times. The chain couples TRBV12-5 to TRBJ2-3, with 11 bases lining up with TRBD2. V lost 3 bases, J lost 6 bases, and 5 bases stayed unmatched. This CDR3 spans 15 amino acids. Germline V CDR1 and CDR2: LGHNT, FRNRAP. The CDR3 coding sequence is TGTGCTAGTGGTTTCTCTAGCGGGAGGCCGGATACGCAGTATTTT. Protein sequence: CASGFSSGRPDTQYF.

Many counts were recorded for this clonotype. CDR3 sequence (DNA): TGTGCCAGCAGTGAAGTGGGGACATTTGAATACGAGCAGTACTTC. Translating gives CASSEVGTFEYEQYF. The J gene is TRBJ2-7, the V gene TRBV2; a weak D match, TRBD1 (6 bases). Deletions cut 1 base from V and 4 bases from J, with 14 bases between. The CDR3 loop spans 15 amino acids. CDR1 and CDR2 (germline): SNHLY, FYNNEI.

The J gene is TRBJ1-5, the V gene TRBV4-3; D remains ambiguous. The CDR3 has 13 residues. V lost 0 bases and J lost 3, with 3 bases in between. The V gene's germline CDR1 is LGHNA and CDR2 YSLEER. The CDR3: CASSQDANQPQHF. For the CDR3, the DNA is TGCGCCAGCAGCCAAGATGCCAATCAGCCCCAGCATTTT.

V and J are TRBV6-2 or TRBV6-3 and TRBJ2-7, with 14 bases lining up with TRBD2. CDR1 and CDR2 from the germline V gene are MNHEY and SVGEGT. V gave up 6 bases and J gave up 6 bases; unmatched junction bases: 16. This CDR3 comprises 18 residues. The CDR3 region has the DNA TGTGCCAGCAGGGGACTTTGGGGGGGGACTAGCGGGAGAACCGAGCAGTACTTC. Its translation: CASRGLWGGTSGRTEQYF.

This clonotype was counted ten times or more. The genes are TRBV13 and TRBJ2-3; TRBD1 is a possible D gene (7 bases). V shed 5 bases and J shed 7 bases, with 31 bases lying between them. CDR1 PRHDT and CDR2 FYEKMQ come from the germline V gene (reference sequence). The CDR3 covers 19 residues. CDR3 in amino acids: CASSIPQSPGRGVTNTQYF. The DNA of the CDR3 is TGTGCCAGCAGCATCCCCCAGTCGCCTGGCAGGGGGGTAACGAATACGCAGTATTTT.

This clonotype was observed many times. The genes are TRBV13 and TRBJ2-7; 13 positions match TRBD2. Trimming took 5 bases from V and 4 from J; bases not matched to a gene: 17. The CDR3 has 19 residues. Per the germline V gene, CDR1 is PRHDT and CDR2 is FYEKMQ (reference sequence). This CDR3 is CASSPGLAGVQPSRYEQYF. CDR3 DNA: TGTGCCAGCAGCCCCGGACTAGCGGGAGTCCAGCCCAGCAGGTACGAGCAGTACTTC.